What follows are 32 T cell receptor beta chains derived from one specimen sequenced in a study of Ad26.COV2.S vaccination and SARS-CoV-2 variants. Noted treatment: roughly 18 received Ad26.COV2.S at low or high dose, single or two shots; five or six received placebo; per-sample allocation not given. The investigators took samples on day 63 after the first vaccine or placebo injection. Assay used: immunoSEQ multiplex PCR; TCRdb lists only in-frame clones, some missing. In the table there are about 430,000 clones, 90% of which are singletons. The starting material was peripheral blood, obtained in a trial of Ad26.COV2.S vaccine versus placebo. These receptors were taken from a person between 18 and 59 years old who received the Ad26.COV2.S COVID-19 vaccine or a placebo.

V is TRBV27 and J is TRBJ2-7; 7 nucleotides line up with TRBD1. This CDR3 has 13 residues. Germline V lookup: CDR1 MNHEY, CDR2 SMNVEV (reference sequence). After removal of 5 bases from V and 4 bases from J, the junction contained 5 bases not matched to a gene. The CDR3: CASSARQGYEQYF. CDR3 DNA: TGTGCCAGCAGTGCCCGACAGGGTTACGAGCAGTACTTC.

In this sample, this clone turned up a few times. The chain is built from TRBV7-9 and TRBJ2-7, with unresolved D. Trimming took off 1 base at V and 0 bases at J, with 10 bases between the two ends. The CDR3 consists of 15 residues. Germline values: CDR1 SEHNR, CDR2 FQNEAQ (reference sequence). The CDR3 sequence: CASSLEQAVSYEQYF. DNA for the CDR3: TGTGCCAGCAGCTTAGAGCAGGCGGTCTCCTACGAGCAGTACTTC.

This rearrangement joins TRBV7-8 to TRBJ2-7; D is possibly TRBD1 or TRBD2 (5 bases each). The CDR3 is 16 residues long. Germline V gene lookup returns CDR1 SGHVS and CDR2 FQNEAQ. Trimming left V 5 bases short and J 4 bases short, with 21 bases between. This CDR3 reads CASSIDPGRNVYEQYF. The CDR3 DNA follows: TGTGCCAGCAGCATCGATCCGGGACGGAACGTATACGAGCAGTACTTC.

This chain links TRBV27 with TRBJ2-5; possible D gene TRBD2, 6 bases. CDR3 length: 15 amino acids. V was pared by 3 bases and J by 2 bases, with 13 bases between. The germline V gene encodes CDR1 MNHEY and CDR2 SMNVEV (reference sequence). The DNA for the CDR3 is TGTGCCAGCAGTTTTGCGGGGTTTCGACAAGAGACCCAGTACTTC. Translation: CASSFAGFRQETQYF.

In its sample, this clone was seen once. V usage is TRBV6-5 and J usage is TRBJ1-1; D is ambiguous. CDR1 is MNHEY and CDR2 is SVGAGI in the germline V gene. V lost 2 bases and J 4 bases, leaving 8 bases between the germline ends. The CDR3 is made up of 13 amino acids. CDR3 DNA: TGTGCCAGCAGTTACGGGTGGGGCACTGAAGCTTTCTTT. Protein product: CASSYGWGTEAFF.

The V gene is TRBV12-5, the J gene TRBJ1-6; a weak D match, TRBD1 (6 bases). CDR1 and CDR2 (germline): LGHNT, FRNRAP. V was cut by 7 bases and J by 8 bases, with 15 bases left in between. The CDR3 consists of 14 residues. The CDR3 reads CASALQGGYSPLHF. The CDR3 DNA follows: TGTGCTAGTGCTTTACAGGGTGGATATTCACCCCTCCACTTT. The full variable domain, rest sourced from reference TRBV12-5 and TRBJ1-6, is DARVTQTPRHKVTEMGQEVTMRCQPILGHNTVFWYRQTMMQGLELLAYFRNRAPLDDSGMPKDRFSAEMPDATLATLKIQPSEPRDSAVYFCASALQGGYSPLHFGNGTRLTVT.

The chain carries TRBV30 and TRBJ2-7; D possibly corresponds to TRBD1 (5 bases). The CDR3 loop spans 16 amino acids. Trimming pared 0 bases from V and 6 bases from J, leaving 21 bases between. The V gene's germline CDR1 is GTSNPN and CDR2 SVGIG (reference sequence). This chain's CDR3 is CAWSVQVFPYPGEQYF. The CDR3, as DNA: TGTGCCTGGAGTGTACAGGTATTTCCTTACCCCGGCGAGCAGTACTTC.

The chain employs TRBV7-9 and TRBJ2-1, with 12 bases matching TRBD2. The germline gives CDR1 SEHNR, CDR2 FQNEAQ (reference sequence). V trimming: 2 bases; J trimming: 8 bases; junction bases outside the gene matches: 7. There are 16 residues in the CDR3. The chain's CDR3 is CASSLSTSGRLDEQFF. Here the CDR3 DNA reads TGTGCCAGCAGCTTATCAACTAGCGGGAGGCTGGATGAGCAGTTCTTC.

This chain links TRBV27 with TRBJ1-4; 8 positions agree with TRBD1. Per germline, CDR1 MNHEY and CDR2 SMNVEV (reference sequence). This CDR3 region has 15 residues. Trimming cost V 5 bases and J 5 bases; bases outside gene matches: 7. The CDR3 sequence: CASSPRTGMNEKLFF. As DNA, the CDR3 is TGTGCCAGCAGTCCGCGGACAGGGATGAATGAAAAACTGTTTTTT.

The CDR3: CASSFQDSNTGELFF. The CDR3 DNA follows: TGTGCCAGTAGTTTCCAGGACTCAAACACCGGGGAGCTGTTTTTT. The V call is TRBV19, the J call TRBJ2-2, with D perhaps TRBD2 (5 bases). V lost 5 bases and J lost 2, with 12 bases in between. The CDR3 is made up of 15 amino acids. The V gene's germline CDR1 is LNHDA and CDR2 SQIVND (reference sequence).

The rearrangement links TRBV4-3 to TRBJ1-4; D is unresolved. The CDR3 is made up of 18 amino acids. Germline CDR1 LGHNA, CDR2 YSLEER. V was shortened by 0 bases and J by 8 bases, with 22 bases between the two germline ends. CDR3 in DNA: TGCGCCAGCAGCCAAGATAGCCCATCCGTCCTCGGAAGAGAAAAACTGTTTTTT. Encoded protein: CASSQDSPSVLGREKLFF.

The V gene is TRBV2, the J gene TRBJ1-2; 7 bases are shared with TRBD1. The J segment lost 4 bases and the V segment lost 4 bases, leaving 9 bases of the junction unmatched. The length of the CDR3 is 15 residues. CDR1 and CDR2 from the germline V gene are SNHLY and FYNNEI. CDR3 sequence reads: CASSGGTAPFYGYTF. As DNA, the CDR3 is TGTGCCAGCAGTGGGGGGACAGCTCCTTTCTATGGCTACACCTTC.

The J gene is TRBJ2-3, the V gene TRBV19; D possibly corresponds to TRBD2 (5 bases). The CDR3 has 12 amino acids. V was cut by 6 bases and J by 6 bases, with 10 bases left in between. Germline lookup yields CDR1 LNHDA and CDR2 SQIVND (reference sequence). CDR3 sequence (DNA): TGTGCCAGTAGCGAGGGATCTGATACGCAGTATTTT. Residues: CASSEGSDTQYF.

The genes are TRBV12-3 or TRBV12-4 and TRBJ1-1, with D possibly being TRBD1 (6 bases). The V end lost 7 bases, the J end lost 8 bases, and 14 bases lay between the germline ends. The CDR3 is 12 residues long. CDR3 DNA sequence: TGTGCCAGCAACGGGGACATTCAAGAAGCTTTCTTT. Translating gives CASNGDIQEAFF.

The chain employs TRBV4-3 and TRBJ2-1; D possibly uses TRBD1 or TRBD2 (5 bases each). The V gene lost 0 bases and the J gene lost 5 bases, with 14 bases spanning the gap. CDR3 length: 16 amino acids. Per the germline V gene, CDR1 is LGHNA and CDR2 is YSLEER. The CDR3 loop is CASSQDRGRGDNEQFF. DNA of the CDR3: TGCGCCAGCAGCCAAGATCGAGGGAGAGGGGACAATGAGCAGTTCTTC.

V gene TRBV4-1 combines with J gene TRBJ1-6; the D is unclear. This CDR3 has 14 residues. V was shortened by 4 bases and J by 9 bases, with 13 bases between the two germline ends. CDR1 MGHRA and CDR2 YSYEKL come from the germline V gene. The CDR3 sequence: CASSPESDPSPLHF. In DNA form, the CDR3 reads TGCGCCAGCAGCCCGGAAAGCGATCCTTCACCCCTCCACTTT.

The chain couples TRBV4-1 to TRBJ2-1, with 7 bases identical to TRBD1. The CDR3 consists of 14 residues. Trimming at V came to 4 bases and at J to 9 bases, leaving 9 bases not matched to a gene. Germline V gene sequence: CDR1 MGHRA, CDR2 YSYEKL. The CDR3 here is CASSRPDRAVEQFF. Written as DNA, the CDR3 is TGCGCCAGCAGCCGACCAGACAGGGCCGTTGAGCAGTTCTTC.

The V call is TRBV7-2, the J call TRBJ2-5, with TRBD2 identical over 10 bases. With 2 bases clipped from V and 4 bases from J, the junction kept 13 bases outside the gene matches. Germline loops: CDR1 SGHTA, CDR2 FQGNSA. The length of the CDR3 is 18 residues. CDR3 nucleotides: TGTGCCAGCAGCTTACAACCCCGAGCTAGCGGGAGAGGAGAGACCCAGTACTTC. Protein sequence: CASSLQPRASGRGETQYF. Looking up the rest from reference TRBV7-2 and TRBJ2-5 gives the full variable domain: GAGVSQSPSNKVTEKGKDVELRCDPISGHTALYWYRQSLGQGLEFLIYFQGNSAPDKSGLPSDRFSAERTGGSVSTLTIQRTQQEDSAVYLCASSLQPRASGRGETQYFGPGTRLLVL.

V and J are TRBV5-4 and TRBJ1-1; a weak D match, TRBD1 (6 bases). Germline-derived CDR1 and CDR2 are SGHNT and YYREEE (reference sequence). The CDR3 is made up of 14 amino acids. Trimming stripped 4 bases from V and 1 base from J, with 11 bases between. This chain's CDR3 is CASSERQANTEAFF. CDR3 coding DNA: TGTGCCAGCAGCGAGAGACAGGCGAACACTGAAGCTTTCTTT.

The V call is TRBV11-2, the J call TRBJ2-5; 10 nucleotides line up with TRBD1. The germline CDR1 and CDR2 sequences are SGHAT and FQNNGV. After removal of 1 base from V and 3 bases from J, the junction contained 5 bases not matched to a gene. The CDR3 contains 16 residues. The DNA for the CDR3 is TGTGCCAGCAGCTTAGGCCCCGGGACAGGGGAAGAGACCCAGTACTTC. Residues: CASSLGPGTGEETQYF.

In its sample, this clone was seen a few times. V usage is TRBV7-9 and J usage is TRBJ2-1; 8 nucleotides match TRBD2. With 2 bases clipped from V and 7 bases from J, the junction kept 4 bases outside the gene matches. CDR3 length: 14 amino acids. Germline CDR1 SEHNR, CDR2 FQNEAQ (reference sequence). The CDR3 bases are TGTGCCAGCAGCTTACTGCCGGGGGGGAATGAGCAGTTCTTC. Encoded protein: CASSLLPGGNEQFF.

Notes on this clone: Other DNA sequences in the same sample also yield this CDR3. The rearrangement links TRBV27 to TRBJ2-3; D gene ambiguous. This CDR3 contains 13 residues. V was cut by 8 bases and J by 0 bases, with 9 bases left in between. The germline CDR1 and CDR2 sequences are MNHEY and SMNVEV (reference sequence). CDR3: CASSGSSTDTQYF. The DNA of the CDR3 is TGTGCCAGCTCGGGCAGCAGCACAGATACGCAGTATTTT.

The chain joins TRBV29-1 to TRBJ1-2; 7 nucleotides agree with TRBD1. This CDR3 region has 15 residues. V shed 6 bases, J shed 2 bases, and the junction held 12 bases outside the gene matches. The germline CDR1 and CDR2 sequences are SQVTM and ANQGSEA. Written as DNA, the CDR3 is TGCAGCGTGGCCGGGACAGTGAGCGACAACTATGGCTACACCTTC. Protein: CSVAGTVSDNYGYTF. Looking up the rest from reference TRBV29-1 and TRBJ1-2 gives the full variable domain: SAVISQKPSRDICQRGTSLTIQCQVDSQVTMMFWYRQQPGQSLTLIATANQGSEATYESGFVIDKFPISRPNLTFSTLTVSNMSPEDSSIYLCSVAGTVSDNYGYTFGSGTRLTVV.

The chain employs TRBV4-3 and TRBJ2-2; no clear D gene. V dropped 5 bases and J dropped 3 bases, with 16 bases sitting between them. Germline V gene sequence: CDR1 LGHNA, CDR2 YSLEER. The CDR3 runs to 16 residues. The CDR3 sequence is CASSSSFGGDTGELFF. In nucleotides, the CDR3 is TGCGCCAGCAGCTCAAGTTTTGGTGGGGACACCGGGGAGCTGTTTTTT.

V and J are TRBV5-1 and TRBJ2-6; 7 bases match TRBD1. CDR1 and CDR2 (germline): SGHRS, YFSETQ. The ends lost 3 bases at V and 0 bases at J; junction bases unmatched: 9. This CDR3 contains 18 residues. Written as DNA, the CDR3 is TGCGCCAGCAGCTCTTTACCGGGACAGAGCTCTGGGGCCAACGTCCTGACTTTC. Its translation: CASSSLPGQSSGANVLTF. The whole variable domain, filled in from reference TRBV5-1 and TRBJ2-6, reads KAGVTQTPRYLIKTRGQQVTLSCSPISGHRSVSWYQQTPGQGLQFLFEYFSETQRNKGNFPGRFSGRQFSNSRSEMNVSTLELGDSALYLCASSSLPGQSSGANVLTFGAGSRLTVL.

V gene TRBV30 combines with J gene TRBJ2-3; possible D gene TRBD2, 5 bases. V lost 0 bases, J lost 6 bases, and 16 bases lay in between. Germline V gives CDR1 GTSNPN, CDR2 SVGIG (reference sequence). The CDR3 is made up of 15 amino acids. The CDR3 DNA reads as TGTGCCTGGAGTGTACCGGGGAAATGGGCGGATACGCAGTATTTT. Protein product: CAWSVPGKWADTQYF.

As to this clone: Other DNA sequences in the sample encode the same CDR3. The V gene is TRBV7-2, the J gene TRBJ2-7; D ambiguous. CDR1 and CDR2 from the germline V gene are SGHTA and FQGNSA. V lost 1 base and J 5 bases, leaving 6 bases between the germline ends. The CDR3 has 12 amino acids. CDR3 loop: CASSLDWDEQYF. In DNA form, the CDR3 reads TGTGCCAGCAGCTTAGACTGGGACGAGCAGTACTTC.

The chain uses TRBV18 and TRBJ1-4; D might be TRBD1 (5 bases). The germline gives CDR1 KGHSH, CDR2 LQKENI. Trimming took 3 bases from V and 6 from J, leaving 11 bases between them. The CDR3 is made up of 14 amino acids. For the CDR3, the DNA is TGTGCCAGCTCACCGTGGGGGGACGATGAAAAACTGTTTTTT. This encodes CASSPWGDDEKLFF.

The chain recombines TRBV30 with TRBJ2-7; D perhaps matches TRBD2 (6 bases). Germline V gene sequence: CDR1 GTSNPN, CDR2 SVGIG (reference sequence). V dropped 0 bases and J dropped 1 base, with 13 bases sitting between them. The CDR3 is made up of 15 amino acids. Here the CDR3 reads CAWSVPGRISYEQYF. In nucleotides, the CDR3 is TGTGCCTGGAGTGTACCCGGGAGAATTTCCTACGAGCAGTACTTC.

The chain uses TRBV15 and TRBJ2-3, with 7 positions matching TRBD1. With 0 bases clipped from V and 2 bases from J, the junction kept 17 bases outside the gene matches. CDR1 is LNHNV, CDR2 YYDKDF, per germline (reference sequence). The CDR3 consists of 20 residues. The DNA for the CDR3 is TGTGCCACCAGCAGAGATTCCCCCGGAGGTAACAGGGGTTACACAGATACGCAGTATTTT. Translation gives CATSRDSPGGNRGYTDTQYF.

The gene calls are TRBV4-1 and TRBJ1-6; D remains ambiguous. The germline CDR1 and CDR2 sequences are MGHRA and YSYEKL. Trimming stripped 0 bases from V and 0 bases from J, with 12 bases between. The CDR3 has 18 amino acids. For the CDR3, the DNA is TGCGCCAGCAGCCAAGATCCAGTCTCCAGCTCCTATAATTCACCCCTCCACTTT. Its protein is CASSQDPVSSSYNSPLHF.

This rearrangement joins TRBV10-3 to TRBJ2-7; TRBD2 matches 9 bases. This CDR3 region has 15 residues. Trimming took 3 bases from V and 0 from J; bases not matched to a gene: 3. Germline lookup yields CDR1 ENHRY and CDR2 SYGVKD. CDR3 DNA: TGTGCCATCAGTGACTTTAGCGGGAGCTCCTACGAGCAGTACTTC. It codes for CAISDFSGSSYEQYF.